Described below is a single T cell receptor beta chain sequence and its context. Produced via immunoSEQ multiplex PCR; TCRdb's table is partial and in-frame only. The sample has about 120,000 clones, around 81% seen once. These data belong to a study of blood T cell repertoires in COVID-19. Study-wide context: Acute and convalescent COVID-19 samples came from the United States, Italy and Spain.

CDR1 and CDR2 (germline): SGHTS, YDEGEE. After removal of 3 bases from V and 4 bases from J, the junction contained 3 bases not matched to a gene. This CDR3 is built from 15 residues. The V gene is TRBV5-8, the J gene TRBJ2-3; TRBD2 aligns across 12 bases. Sequenced material: peripheral blood. The sequence was obtained from a man in his 70s with acute or convalescent COVID-19. The CDR3 bases are TGTGCCAGCAGCTCTCGACTAGCGGGGGCAGATACGCAGTATTTT. This encodes CASSSRLAGADTQYF.